The 10 T cell receptor beta chains presented below share a single source sample, sequenced in a study of CD8 T cells in ankylosing spondylitis. TCRdb passed the 5' RACE reads through MiXCR, listing each CDR3 protein once. Here the sample spans about 240,000 distinct CDR3 sequences, about 10% being singletons. The specimen was blood, either unsorted or a sorted T cell fraction (not recorded which). All receptors come from a male donor with ankylosing spondylitis or in good health (not recorded which).

This clonotype appeared a few times. The chain has TRBV4-1 and TRBJ2-7; D gene unclear. The CDR3 totals 13 residues. CDR1 is MGHRA, CDR2 YSYEKL, per germline. Deletions cut 0 bases from V and 6 bases from J, with 9 bases between. The CDR3 region is CASSQDRWSEQYF. CDR3 nucleotides: TGCGCCAGCAGCCAAGACCGCTGGAGCGAGCAGTACTTC.

This clonotype was seen at least ten times. V gene TRBV5-1 combines with J gene TRBJ2-1; D might be TRBD1 or TRBD2, each matching 5 bases. Trimming removed 2 bases from V and 5 bases from J, with 8 bases in between. The germline V gene encodes CDR1 SGHRS and CDR2 YFSETQ. This CDR3 has 13 amino acids. The CDR3 spells CASSFGANNEQFF. The CDR3 nucleotides read TGCGCCAGCAGCTTCGGGGCAAACAATGAGCAGTTCTTC.

In this sample, this clonotype turned up many times. The chain employs TRBV5-6 and TRBJ2-7; 7 positions match TRBD2. Unmatched junction bases numbered 9, after V lost 0 bases and J lost 0 bases. Germline CDR1 reads SGHDT; CDR2 reads YYEEEE. The CDR3 has 17 amino acids. CDR3 residues: CASSLGWTRRSSYEQYF. CDR3 in DNA: TGTGCCAGCAGCTTGGGGTGGACTAGGAGGAGCTCCTACGAGCAGTACTTC.

The chain couples TRBV7-8 to TRBJ2-7; D is possibly TRBD1 (5 bases). The CDR3 is 14 amino acids. Trimming removed 5 bases at V and 2 bases at J, with 13 bases between. From germline, CDR1 is SGHVS and CDR2 FQNEAQ. The CDR3 coding sequence is TGTGCCAGCAGCCTCTACAGGACAACCTACGAGCAGTACTTC. It encodes CASSLYRTTYEQYF.

This clonotype showed up many times. DNA for the CDR3: TGTGCCACCAGCAGAGCCGGGACTAGTTCTGTCGAGCAGTACTTC. Its protein product is CATSRAGTSSVEQYF. The rearrangement joins TRBV15 to TRBJ2-7, with 8 bases identical to TRBD2. J gave up 6 bases and V 1 base, and 8 bases lay outside the gene matches. Germline lookup yields CDR1 LNHNV and CDR2 YYDKDF (reference sequence). CDR3 length: 15 amino acids.

The chain recombines TRBV11-2 with TRBJ2-7, with TRBD2 identical over 9 bases. Germline-derived CDR1 and CDR2 are SGHAT and FQNNGV. The CDR3 covers 16 residues. V shed 5 bases, J shed 0 bases, and the junction held 8 bases outside the gene matches. The CDR3 DNA reads as TGTGCCAGCAGCCTGTTAGCGGGGGCCAACTCCTACGAGCAGTACTTC. It encodes CASSLLAGANSYEQYF.

This clonotype has at least ten counts. CDR3 sequence reads: CASARGKETQYF. Here the CDR3 DNA reads TGTGCCAGCGCTAGGGGGAAAGAGACCCAGTACTTC. The V and J genes are TRBV6-5 and TRBJ2-5, with D perhaps TRBD1 (6 bases). V was pared by 8 bases and J by 3 bases, with 10 bases between. In germline, CDR1 is MNHEY, CDR2 SVGAGI. This CDR3 contains 12 residues.

In its sample, this clonotype was seen many times. J is TRBJ2-7 and V is TRBV10-2; 9 nucleotides agree with TRBD2. J was trimmed by 2 bases and V by 10 bases; bases with no gene match: 6. The CDR3 has 13 residues. Germline V gives CDR1 WSHSY, CDR2 SAAADI. The CDR3 DNA sequence: TGCGCCACCAGACTAGCGGCAACCTACGAGCAGTACTTC. Protein product: CATRLAATYEQYF.

Only a few counts were recorded for this clonotype. The gene calls are TRBV3-1 and TRBJ2-3; 7 bases map to TRBD1. J gave up 6 bases and V 0 bases, and 12 bases lay outside the gene matches. There are 17 residues in the CDR3. Germline-derived CDR1 and CDR2 are LGHDT and YNNKEL (reference sequence). This CDR3 reads CASSQDMVDRASDTQYF. In DNA, the CDR3 is TGTGCCAGCAGCCAAGATATGGTTGACAGGGCCTCGGATACGCAGTATTTT.

The chain has TRBV28 and TRBJ2-7; D remains ambiguous. This CDR3 has 16 residues. Germline V lookup: CDR1 MDHEN, CDR2 SYDVKM. Trimming removed 6 bases at V and 0 bases at J, with 18 bases between. CDR3 residues: CASSSAGRLASYEQYF. For the CDR3, the DNA is TGTGCCAGCAGCAGCGCCGGACGGCTTGCCTCCTACGAGCAGTACTTC.